The 14 T cell receptor beta chains below were found in one sample sequenced in a study of patients and donors after allogeneic stem cell transplantation. MiXCR, run by TCRdb on the RT-PCR reads, gives a single entry per CDR3 protein. The data hold about a million distinct CDR3 sequences, with under 20% observed a single time. The sample was blood, either unsorted or a sorted T cell fraction (not recorded which). The receptor set was obtained from a human donor who was either an allogeneic HSCT recipient or a stem cell or donor lymphocyte infusion donor (not recorded which). It is not recorded whose cells these are; they may come from a transplant donor.

The chain uses TRBV20-1 and TRBJ2-7; D is ambiguous. The CDR3 is 14 residues long. V lost 0 bases, J lost 2 bases, and 11 bases lay in between. Germline CDR1 DFQATT, CDR2 SNEGSKA (reference sequence). CDR3 nucleotide sequence: TGCAGTGCTAGAGAACGTCTTAAGACCTACGAGCAGTACTTC. It translates to CSARERLKTYEQYF.

This clonotype was picked up a small number of times. V and J are TRBV20-1 and TRBJ1-2, with 9 positions matching TRBD1. Germline V gene data show CDR1 as DFQATT and CDR2 as SNEGSKA (reference sequence). This CDR3 is 14 amino acids long. Trimming removed 5 bases from V and 7 bases from J; junction bases left unmatched: 11. The CDR3: CSARPQGAPGGYTF. As DNA, the CDR3 is TGCAGTGCTCGGCCACAGGGGGCGCCGGGTGGCTACACCTTC.

The rearrangement joins TRBV30 to TRBJ2-1; D unresolved. The V and J ends lost 1 base and 8 bases respectively, with 15 bases between them. This CDR3 is built from 14 residues. Germline CDR1 is GTSNPN and CDR2 is SVGIG (reference sequence). In DNA, the CDR3 is TGTGCCTGGAGTGGATGGGATGGACGGGATGAGCAGTTCTTC. It codes for CAWSGWDGRDEQFF.

V gene TRBV21-1 combines with J gene TRBJ2-3; TRBD1 is the table's D call, not checked against the DNA. TRBV21-1 is a documented pseudogene. The CDR3 has 14 residues. The CDR3 nucleotides are TGTGCCAGCCCCCAAGGGACAGGGATTAGAACGCAGTATTTT. Protein product: CASPQGTGIRTQYF.

This chain connects TRBV29-1 to TRBJ1-5; D remains unclear. V was trimmed by 3 bases and J by 3 bases, leaving 9 bases between them. The CDR3 sequence is 13 residues long. Looked up from germline, CDR1 is SQVTM and CDR2 is ANQGSEA. CDR3: CSVDEGSNQPQHF. The DNA for the CDR3 is TGCAGCGTTGATGAGGGATCCAATCAGCCCCAGCATTTT.

V gene TRBV10-3 combines with J gene TRBJ2-7; 13 bases fit TRBD2. The CDR3 contains 16 residues. From germline, CDR1 is ENHRY and CDR2 SYGVKD. V trimming: 7 bases; J trimming: 0 bases; junction bases outside the gene matches: 6. The CDR3 spells CAITTSGGPSSYEQYF. In DNA form, the CDR3 reads TGTGCCATCACGACTAGCGGGGGGCCTAGCTCCTACGAGCAGTACTTC.

This rearrangement joins TRBV6-2 or TRBV6-3 to TRBJ1-6, with TRBD1 as a possible D gene (6 bases). The CDR3 covers 16 residues. CDR1 is MNHEY, CDR2 SVGEGT, per germline. V was shortened by 0 bases and J by 9 bases, with 15 bases between the two germline ends. The CDR3 protein is CASSYSRQEKGSPLHF. The CDR3 nucleotides read TGTGCCAGCAGTTACTCGAGACAGGAGAAGGGTTCACCCCTCCACTTT.

This chain links TRBV25-1 with TRBJ2-1, with 13 bases identical to TRBD2. The germline gives CDR1 MGHDK, CDR2 SYGVNS. CDR3 length: 16 amino acids. J lost 5 bases, V lost 3 bases, and 4 bases had no gene match. The CDR3 region has the DNA TGTGCCAGCAGTGAGGGGACTAGCGGGAAGAACAATGAGCAGTTCTTC. This gives the protein CASSEGTSGKNNEQFF.

This clonotype was seen a few times. The V and J genes are TRBV6-5 and TRBJ1-2; a possible D gene is TRBD1 (5 bases). Looked up from germline, CDR1 is MNHEY and CDR2 is SVGAGI. CDR3 length: 16 amino acids. V lost 0 bases and J 5 bases, leaving 16 bases between the germline ends. CDR3 in DNA: TGTGCCAGCAGTTACTCGACCCTCCCAGGGACGTATGGCTACACCTTC. Translated: CASSYSTLPGTYGYTF.

The chain employs TRBV9 and TRBJ1-4; D unresolved. The CDR3 totals 16 residues. Trimming took off 4 bases at V and 0 bases at J, with 13 bases between the two ends. The germline V gene encodes CDR1 SGDLS and CDR2 YYNGEE. The DNA of the CDR3 is TGTGCCAGCAGCTTTGGACGGGCCGCAACTAATGAAAAACTGTTTTTT. Translation: CASSFGRAATNEKLFF.

The J gene is TRBJ1-3, the V gene TRBV9; tentatively, D is TRBD1 (6 bases). Looked up from germline, CDR1 is SGDLS and CDR2 is YYNGEE. V was cut by 6 bases and J by 2 bases, with 6 bases left in between. This CDR3 has 12 amino acids. DNA of the CDR3: TGTGCCAGCACAGGGGCTGGAAACACCATATATTTT. Translation: CASTGAGNTIYF. Combining the CDR3 with reference TRBV9 and TRBJ1-3 gives the whole variable domain DSGVTQTPKHLITATGQRVTLRCSPRSGDLSVYWYQQSLDQGLQFLIQYYNGEERAKGNILERFSAQQFPDLHSELNLSSLELGDSALYFCASTGAGNTIYFGEGSWLTVV.

Ten or more counts support this clonotype. CDR3: CASSQDFQRGKNIQYF. The CDR3 DNA reads TGCGCCAGCAGCCAAGATTTCCAGCGGGGCAAAAACATTCAGTACTTC. The genes are TRBV4-3 and TRBJ2-4; 7 bases map to TRBD2. The V gene end was trimmed by 0 bases and the J gene end by 3 bases; junction bases not matched to a gene: 5. CDR1 is LGHNA and CDR2 is YSLEER in the germline V gene. The CDR3 covers 16 residues.

The chain joins TRBV19 to TRBJ2-6; 7 bases align to TRBD2. Germline trimming cut 5 bases from V and 0 bases from J; bases unmatched to any gene: 10. Germline values: CDR1 LNHDA, CDR2 SQIVND (reference sequence). This CDR3 has 18 residues. The chain's CDR3 is CASSAGLRLSSGANVLTF. CDR3 DNA: TGTGCCAGTAGTGCGGGACTACGTCTATCCTCTGGGGCCAACGTCCTGACTTTC.

This chain uses TRBV7-9 with TRBJ2-1; 10 positions match TRBD1. The CDR3 totals 17 residues. The V segment lost 5 bases and the J segment 3 bases; nucleotides outside the gene matches: 10. CDR1 is SEHNR, CDR2 FQNEAQ, per germline (reference sequence). CDR3 coding DNA: TGTGCCAGCAGCCCTATAGGGGACAGGGGATACTACAATGAGCAGTTCTTC. It translates to CASSPIGDRGYYNEQFF.